This TCR beta chain was documented in a study of T cell responses to AZD1222 COVID-19 vaccine. CDR3 size: 15 residues. V was pared by 4 bases and J by 3 bases, with 4 bases of the junction left unmatched. CDR1 KGHDR and CDR2 SFDVKD come from the germline V gene. This clone was detected only a few times. The antigen is undetermined. Study-wide results and caveats: White British people made up most donors, females outnumbered males, and clonal diversity was possibly underestimated.

TCRdb's copy holds only in-frame clones and misses some; the assay was immunoSEQ multiplex PCR. The sample contains more than 95,000 clones, 85% to 90% of which appear only once. The V and J genes are TRBV24-1 and TRBJ2-7, with 11 bases aligning to TRBD1. The material sequenced was peripheral blood, taken 28 days after the second AZD1222 dose. The receptor's source is an adult who received the AZD1222 COVID-19 vaccine. In DNA, the CDR3 is TGTGCCACCAGTGACATCGGGACAGGGGGCTACGAGCAGTACTTC. Its protein product is CATSDIGTGGYEQYF.